This is a list of T cell receptor beta chains from one sample in a study of blood T cells in healthy people across ages. TCRdb re-analysed the 5' RACE reads in MiXCR, keeping a single row per CDR3 protein. The sample contains approximately 730,000 distinct CDR3 sequences, roughly 47% of which appear only once. The sample comprised blood. The receptors originated from a woman in her sixties in good health. CDR3s include the opening cysteine and the closing phenylalanine or tryptophan. A D gene is named only where the DNA matches it firmly. Size tells how often a clone was seen (once, few, many) or the class of an expanded clone, and some rows leave it out.

v_gene,j_gene,abundance,d_gene,CDR3aa,CDR3nt
TRBV12-3/TRBV12-4,TRBJ2-1,few,TRBD2,CASSRIGLAGDEQFF,TGTGCCAGCAGTCGTATCGGACTAGCGGGAGATGAGCAGTTCTTC
TRBV7-9,TRBJ2-4,few,TRBD1,CASTLAGRDRGNIQYF,TGTGCCAGCACTTTAGCGGGCCGGGACAGGGGTAACATTCAGTACTTC
TRBV10-3,TRBJ1-5,few,.,CAIMQGSNQPQHF,TGTGCCATCATGCAAGGGAGCAATCAGCCCCAGCATTTT
TRBV20-1,TRBJ2-1,.,TRBD2,CSARDGLAGGYEQFF,TGCAGTGCTAGAGATGGACTAGCGGGAGGATATGAGCAGTTCTTC
TRBV5-6,TRBJ2-7,.,TRBD2,CASSLGLEYEQYF,TGTGCCAGCAGCTTAGGACTAGAATATGAGCAGTACTTC
TRBV9,TRBJ2-7,many,TRBD2,CASSGRGGNYEQYF,TGTGCCAGCAGTGGACGCGGGGGGAACTACGAGCAGTACTTC
TRBV28,TRBJ2-5,few,TRBD1,CASIPGTAKETQYF,TGTGCCAGCATTCCGGGGACAGCCAAGGAGACCCAGTACTTC
TRBV12-3/TRBV12-4,TRBJ2-3,.,.,CAVGTADTQYF,TGTGCCGTTGGGACCGCAGATACGCAGTATTTT
TRBV29-1,TRBJ2-7,.,TRBD1,CSARETGVSYEQYF,TGCAGCGCCAGGGAGACAGGGGTATCCTACGAGCAGTACTTC
TRBV9,TRBJ2-7,.,.,CASSAPGRREQYF,TGTGCCAGCAGCGCCCCGGGACGCAGGGAGCAGTACTTC
TRBV6-1,TRBJ1-4,.,.,CASRSEGGNRREKLFF,TGTGCCAGCAGGTCGGAGGGAGGTAATCGTCGTGAAAAACTGTTTTTT
TRBV20-1,TRBJ2-7,.,.,CSAIPRTDPYEQYF,TGCAGTGCTATCCCTCGTACAGACCCTTACGAGCAGTACTTC
TRBV6-2/TRBV6-3,TRBJ2-1,.,.,CASSSDRNEQFF,TGTGCCAGCAGTTCCGACAGGAATGAGCAGTTCTTC
TRBV3-1,TRBJ1-4,once,.,CASSLADRNEKLFF,TGTGCCAGCAGCTTGGCGGACAGAAATGAAAAACTGTTTTTT
TRBV6-2/TRBV6-3,TRBJ2-6,many,TRBD1,CASSRSLQGAGANVLTF,TGTGCCAGCAGTCGATCGTTACAGGGGGCCGGGGCCAACGTCCTGACTTTC
TRBV29-1,TRBJ1-2,many,.,CSVEDRSYGYTF,TGCAGCGTTGAAGATCGGTCTTATGGCTACACCTTC
TRBV20-1,TRBJ2-3,.,.,CSARALNLGPTDTQYF,TGCAGTGCTAGAGCCCTTAATCTAGGTCCCACAGATACGCAGTATTTT
TRBV20-1,TRBJ2-7,.,TRBD2,CSAEGSGVTYEQYF,TGCAGTGCTGAGGGTAGCGGGGTAACCTACGAGCAGTACTTC
TRBV9,TRBJ2-3,.,TRBD2,CASSVRLAGATDTQYF,TGTGCCAGCAGCGTCCGACTAGCGGGAGCCACAGATACGCAGTATTTT
TRBV29-1,TRBJ2-2,few,.,CSVSVKTTGELFF,TGCAGCGTTAGCGTCAAAACCACCGGGGAGCTGTTTTTT
TRBV12-3/TRBV12-4,TRBJ2-1,.,.,CASGESSYNEQFF,TGTGCCAGCGGGGAGAGCTCCTACAATGAGCAGTTCTTC
TRBV4-2,TRBJ1-3,few,.,CASSHNLGLLSGNTIYF,TGTGCCAGCAGCCACAACTTGGGACTGCTCTCTGGAAACACCATATATTTT
TRBV20-1,TRBJ1-4,.,.,CSAITGEKLFF,TGCAGTGCTATCACTGGCGAAAAACTGTTTTTT
TRBV24-1,TRBJ2-4,.,TRBD1,CATSDPGTGRSKNIQYF,TGTGCCACCAGTGATCCCGGGACAGGGAGGTCCAAAAACATTCAGTACTTC
TRBV4-3,TRBJ2-1,.,.,CASSQSRSSYNEQFF,TGCGCCAGCAGCCAGAGTAGGAGCTCCTACAATGAGCAGTTCTTC
TRBV7-3,TRBJ2-3,.,TRBD2,CASSLRLAGGGDTQYF,TGTGCCAGCAGCTTAAGGCTAGCGGGGGGTGGAGATACGCAGTATTTT
TRBV20-1,TRBJ2-1,.,TRBD2,CSASPGGLQNEQFF,TGCAGTGCTAGTCCGGGGGGGCTACAGAATGAGCAGTTCTTC
TRBV27,TRBJ1-1,.,.,CASRQGLWNTEAFF,TGTGCCAGCAGGCAGGGTCTTTGGAACACTGAAGCTTTCTTT
TRBV6-5,TRBJ2-3,.,TRBD2,CASSYGLASADTQYF,TGTGCCAGCAGTTACGGACTAGCGTCGGCAGATACGCAGTATTTT
TRBV7-8,TRBJ2-5,.,.,CASSLAAFQETQYF,TGTGCCAGCAGCTTAGCGGCCTTTCAAGAGACCCAGTACTTC
TRBV3-1,TRBJ2-1,few,.,CASSPLQGSSYNEQFF,TGTGCCAGCAGCCCTTTACAGGGTAGCTCCTACAATGAGCAGTTCTTC
TRBV28,TRBJ1-2,.,.,CASSLGGQGRDYGYTF,TGTGCCAGCAGTTTGGGGGGCCAGGGGCGGGACTATGGCTACACCTTC
TRBV11-2,TRBJ2-3,once,.,CASSLDMGVNLDTQYF,TGTGCCAGCAGCTTAGATATGGGAGTTAACCTAGATACGCAGTATTTT
TRBV20-1,TRBJ2-4,.,TRBD2,CSARDRTSGPLAKNIQYF,TGCAGTGCTAGAGATAGGACTAGCGGACCCCTAGCCAAAAACATTCAGTACTTC
TRBV6-4,TRBJ1-2,.,TRBD1,CASSSLIGTGIDYGYTF,TGTGCCAGCAGTTCCCTGATCGGGACAGGGATCGACTATGGCTACACCTTC
TRBV20-1,TRBJ2-3,.,TRBD1,CSASLAGTGRTDTQYF,TGCAGTGCTAGCCTAGCCGGGACAGGGCGCACAGATACGCAGTATTTT
TRBV6-5,TRBJ2-2,once,.,CASEEVVTGELFF,TGTGCCAGCGAGGAAGTAGTCACCGGGGAGCTGTTTTTT
TRBV27,TRBJ2-1,few,TRBD1,CASSSGQGIEQFF,TGTGCCAGCAGTTCGGGACAGGGCATTGAGCAGTTCTTC
TRBV3-1,TRBJ2-7,few,TRBD1,CASRLGQGEQYF,TGTGCCAGCAGGTTGGGACAGGGCGAGCAGTACTTC
TRBV10-3,TRBJ2-7,.,TRBD1,CAISEGQGYEQYF,TGTGCCATCAGTGAAGGACAGGGTTACGAGCAGTACTTC
TRBV7-2,TRBJ2-3,few,TRBD2,CASSLELAGSDTQYF,TGTGCCAGCAGCTTAGAACTAGCGGGATCAGATACGCAGTATTTT
TRBV10-3,TRBJ1-4,.,TRBD1,CATQRQGPTEEKLFF,TGTGCCACCCAACGACAGGGTCCGACGGAGGAAAAACTGTTTTTT
TRBV20-1,TRBJ2-3,.,.,CSLQGAGVADTQYF,TGCAGCCTGCAGGGGGCGGGAGTGGCAGATACGCAGTATTTT
TRBV28,TRBJ1-1,.,.,CASSPLSEAFF,TGTGCCAGCAGCCCTTTATCTGAAGCTTTCTTT
TRBV20-1,TRBJ1-5,.,.,CSARVNSNQPQHF,TGCAGTGCTAGGGTAAATAGCAATCAGCCCCAGCATTTT
TRBV24-1,TRBJ2-1,.,TRBD2,CATSGIGTSGREGNEQFF,TGTGCCACCAGTGGTATCGGGACTAGCGGGAGAGAAGGCAATGAGCAGTTCTTC
TRBV27,TRBJ1-4,.,TRBD1,CASRPSAGGTNEKLFF,TGTGCCAGCAGACCATCCGCAGGGGGAACTAATGAAAAACTGTTTTTT
TRBV5-1,TRBJ2-3,.,TRBD2,CASSLRLAGGTSTDTQYF,TGCGCCAGCAGCTTGAGGCTAGCGGGAGGAACTAGCACAGATACGCAGTATTTT
TRBV7-2,TRBJ2-7,.,.,CASSLLGIYNEQYF,TGTGCCAGCAGCTTGCTGGGGATATACAATGAGCAGTACTTC